This T cell receptor beta chain appears in the sequencing data of a study of blood T cell repertoires in COVID-19. Across the whole study: The United States, Italy and Spain provided the acute and convalescent COVID-19 samples.

In the authors' workflow: For nucleated cells, counts were estimated from reference gene primer amplification. This table comes from immunoSEQ multiplex PCR, and its TCRdb copy is limited to in-frame clones, with some not included. That table furnishes V, J and clone size, whereas the DNA furnished D and trimming. The data contain about 130,000 clones, roughly four fifths of them seen just once; the ten biggest clones take up about 11%. Germline assignment: CDR1 SGHRS and CDR2 YFSETQ. This CDR3 is 14 amino acids long. Trimming took 0 bases from V and 6 from J; bases not matched to a gene: 3. The sample was peripheral blood. The sequence was collected from a man between 60 and 75 years old with acute or convalescent COVID-19. The chain uses TRBV5-1 and TRBJ2-7; 10 bases line up with TRBD1. The CDR3 nucleotides read TGCGCCAGCAGCTTGGGGACAGGGGGAGGCGAGCAGTACTTC. Its translation is CASSLGTGGGEQYF.